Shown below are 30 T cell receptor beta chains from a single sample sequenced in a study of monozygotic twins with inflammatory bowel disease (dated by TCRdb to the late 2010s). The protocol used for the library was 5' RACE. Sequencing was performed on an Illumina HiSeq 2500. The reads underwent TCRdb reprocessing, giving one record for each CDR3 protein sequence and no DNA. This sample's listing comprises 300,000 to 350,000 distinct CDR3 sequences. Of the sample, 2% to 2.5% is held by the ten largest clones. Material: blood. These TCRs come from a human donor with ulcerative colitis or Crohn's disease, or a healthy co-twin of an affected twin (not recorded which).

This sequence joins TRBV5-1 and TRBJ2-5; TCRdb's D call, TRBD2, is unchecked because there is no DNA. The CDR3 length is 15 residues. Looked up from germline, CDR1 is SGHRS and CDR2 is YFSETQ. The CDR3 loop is CASSLLAGDWETQYF.

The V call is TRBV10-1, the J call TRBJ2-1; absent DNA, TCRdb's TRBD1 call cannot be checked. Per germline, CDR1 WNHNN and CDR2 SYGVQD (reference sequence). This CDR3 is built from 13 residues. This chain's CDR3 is CASSVIRDKEQFF.

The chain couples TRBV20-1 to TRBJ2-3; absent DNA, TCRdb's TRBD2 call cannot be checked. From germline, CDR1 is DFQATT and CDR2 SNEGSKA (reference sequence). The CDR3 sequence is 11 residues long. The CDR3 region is CSAGPGDTQYF.

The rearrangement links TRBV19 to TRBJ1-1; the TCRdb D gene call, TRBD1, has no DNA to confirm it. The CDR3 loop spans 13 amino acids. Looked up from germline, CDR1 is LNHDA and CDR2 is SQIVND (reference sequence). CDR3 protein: CASTPTGSTEAFF.

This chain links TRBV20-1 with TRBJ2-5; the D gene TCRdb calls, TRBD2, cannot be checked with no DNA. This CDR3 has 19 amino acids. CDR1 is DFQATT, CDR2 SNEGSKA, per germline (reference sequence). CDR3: CSARGSMEGTKSPQETQYF.

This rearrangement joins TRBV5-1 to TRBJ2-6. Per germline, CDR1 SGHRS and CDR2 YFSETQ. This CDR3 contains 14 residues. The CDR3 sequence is CASSLSGRANVLTF. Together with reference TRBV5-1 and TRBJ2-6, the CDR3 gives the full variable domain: KAGVTQTPRYLIKTRGQQVTLSCSPISGHRSVSWYQQTPGQGLQFLFEYFSETQRNKGNFPGRFSGRQFSNSRSEMNVSTLELGDSALYLCASSLSGRANVLTFGAGSRLTVL.

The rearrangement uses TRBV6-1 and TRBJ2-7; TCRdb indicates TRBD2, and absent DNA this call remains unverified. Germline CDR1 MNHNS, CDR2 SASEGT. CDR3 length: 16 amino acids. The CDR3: CASSREGTDKAYEQYF.

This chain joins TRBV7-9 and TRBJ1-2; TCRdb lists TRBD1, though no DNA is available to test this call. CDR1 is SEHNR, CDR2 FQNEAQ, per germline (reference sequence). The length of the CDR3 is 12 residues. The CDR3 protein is CASQGTGDGYTF.

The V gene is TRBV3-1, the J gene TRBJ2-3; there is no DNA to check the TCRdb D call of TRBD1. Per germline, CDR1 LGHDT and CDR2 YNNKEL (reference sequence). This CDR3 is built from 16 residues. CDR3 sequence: CASSSQGSGVADTQYF.

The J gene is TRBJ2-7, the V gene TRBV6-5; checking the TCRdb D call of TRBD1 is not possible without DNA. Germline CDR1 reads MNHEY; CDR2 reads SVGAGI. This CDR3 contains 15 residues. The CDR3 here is CASSYLRDRAYEQYF.

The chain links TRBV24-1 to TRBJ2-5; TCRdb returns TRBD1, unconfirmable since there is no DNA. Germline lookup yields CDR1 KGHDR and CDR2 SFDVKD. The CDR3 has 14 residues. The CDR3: CATRQNGAQETQYF.

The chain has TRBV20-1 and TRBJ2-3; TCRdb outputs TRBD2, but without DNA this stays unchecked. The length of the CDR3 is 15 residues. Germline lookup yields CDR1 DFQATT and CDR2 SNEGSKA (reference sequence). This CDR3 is CSAPSLAIYTDTQYF.

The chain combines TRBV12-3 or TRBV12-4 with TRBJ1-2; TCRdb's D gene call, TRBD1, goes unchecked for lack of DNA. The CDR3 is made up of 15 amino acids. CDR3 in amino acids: CASSSRGRTNYGYTF.

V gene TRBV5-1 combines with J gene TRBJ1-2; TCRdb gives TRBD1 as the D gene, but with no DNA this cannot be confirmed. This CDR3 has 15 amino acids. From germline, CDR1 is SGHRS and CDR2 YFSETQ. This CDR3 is CASSLSGFDYYGYTF.

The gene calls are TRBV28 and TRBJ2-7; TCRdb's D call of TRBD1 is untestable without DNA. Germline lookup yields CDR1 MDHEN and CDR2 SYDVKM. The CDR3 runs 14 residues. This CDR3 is CASSRAGQTYEQYF.

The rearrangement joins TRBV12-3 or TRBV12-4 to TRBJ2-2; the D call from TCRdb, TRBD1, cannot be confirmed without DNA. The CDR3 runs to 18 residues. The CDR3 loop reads CASNPGTGGMLGTGELFF.

The CDR3 sequence is CASGDSGRAGEQFF. V is TRBV5-1 and J is TRBJ2-1; TCRdb picks TRBD2, but there is no DNA to check that call. The germline V gene has CDR1 SGHRS and CDR2 YFSETQ. This CDR3 region has 14 residues.

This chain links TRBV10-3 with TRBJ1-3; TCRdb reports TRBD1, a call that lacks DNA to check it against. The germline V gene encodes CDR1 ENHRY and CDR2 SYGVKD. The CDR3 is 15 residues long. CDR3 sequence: CAISDRQGLENTIYF.

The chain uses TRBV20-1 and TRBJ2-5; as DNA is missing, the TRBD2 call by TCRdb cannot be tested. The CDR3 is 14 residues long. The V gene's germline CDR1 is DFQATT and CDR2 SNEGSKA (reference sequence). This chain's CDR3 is CSARLAGRGETQYF.

CDR3 sequence reads: CASREGTHPQETQYF. The chain carries TRBV12-3 or TRBV12-4 and TRBJ2-5; absent DNA, TCRdb's TRBD1 call cannot be checked. This CDR3 contains 15 residues.

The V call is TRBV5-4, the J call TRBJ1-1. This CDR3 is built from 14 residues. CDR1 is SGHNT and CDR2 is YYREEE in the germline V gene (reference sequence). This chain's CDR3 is CASSWGGRDTEAFF.

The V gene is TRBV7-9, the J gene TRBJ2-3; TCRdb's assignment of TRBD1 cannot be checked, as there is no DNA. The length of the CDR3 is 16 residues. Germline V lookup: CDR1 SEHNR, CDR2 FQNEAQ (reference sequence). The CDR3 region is CASSTQGAFSTDTQYF.

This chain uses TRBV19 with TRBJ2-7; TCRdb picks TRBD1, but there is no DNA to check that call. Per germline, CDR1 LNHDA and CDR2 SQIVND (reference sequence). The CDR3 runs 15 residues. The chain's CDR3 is CASSIGPGQGNEQYF.

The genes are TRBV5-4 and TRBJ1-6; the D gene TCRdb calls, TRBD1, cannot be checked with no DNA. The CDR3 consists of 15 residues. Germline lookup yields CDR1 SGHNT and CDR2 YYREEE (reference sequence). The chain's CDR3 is CASSPRTGANSPLHF.

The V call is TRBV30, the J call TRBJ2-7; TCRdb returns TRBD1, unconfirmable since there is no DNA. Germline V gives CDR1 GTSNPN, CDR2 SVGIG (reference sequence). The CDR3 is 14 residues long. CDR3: CAWRGWGARDEQYF.

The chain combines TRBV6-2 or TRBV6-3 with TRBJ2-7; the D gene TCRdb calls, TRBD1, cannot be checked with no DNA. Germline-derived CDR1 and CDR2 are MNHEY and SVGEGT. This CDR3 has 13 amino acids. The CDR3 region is CASSANRGNEQYF.

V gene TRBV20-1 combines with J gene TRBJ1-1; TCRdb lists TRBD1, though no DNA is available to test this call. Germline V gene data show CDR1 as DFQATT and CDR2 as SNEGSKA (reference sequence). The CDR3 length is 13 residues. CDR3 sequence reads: CSARGDSNTEAFF.

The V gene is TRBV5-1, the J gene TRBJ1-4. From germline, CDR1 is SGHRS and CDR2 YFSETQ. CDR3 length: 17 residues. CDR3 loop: CASSSATSFATNEKLFF.

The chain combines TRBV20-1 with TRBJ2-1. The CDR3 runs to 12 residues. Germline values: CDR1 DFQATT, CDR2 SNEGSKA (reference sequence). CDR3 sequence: CSARDLNNEQFF.

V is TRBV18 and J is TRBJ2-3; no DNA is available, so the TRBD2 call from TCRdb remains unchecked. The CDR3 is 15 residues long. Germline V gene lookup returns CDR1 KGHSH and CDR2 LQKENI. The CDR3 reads CASSPALAVTDTQYF.